The 29 T cell receptor beta chains below all came from one sample that was sequenced in a study of identical twins. MiXCR was run by TCRdb on the 5' RACE reads, yielding one entry per CDR3 protein. Of about 340,000 distinct CDR3 sequences listed, around an eighth are singletons. The same specimen was also included in a second study, on yellow fever vaccine responses in identical twins.

The sample taken for sequencing was CD8+ T cells sorted from blood. These receptors all stem from a woman between 18 and 29 years old in good health.

This clonotype was picked up a small number of times. This chain links TRBV5-1 with TRBJ2-1; 8 bases map to TRBD2. Germline assignment: CDR1 SGHRS and CDR2 YFSETQ. CDR3 length: 15 amino acids. V shed 0 bases and J 7 bases; nucleotides not matched to a gene: 6. The CDR3 DNA is TGCGCCAGCAGCTTGGATAGCGGGGCCTCGAATGAGCAGTTCTTC. Translating it yields CASSLDSGASNEQFF.

This clonotype has a handful of counts. This chain joins TRBV24-1 and TRBJ2-1, with 7 bases identical to TRBD1. The J segment lost 3 bases and the V segment lost 2 bases, leaving 6 bases of the junction unmatched. This CDR3 is 16 amino acids long. Per germline, CDR1 KGHDR and CDR2 SFDVKD. CDR3 sequence reads: CATSDSSGTDYNEQFF. The CDR3 bases are TGTGCCACCAGTGATTCATCCGGGACAGACTACAATGAGCAGTTCTTC.

This clonotype was observed a handful of times. The chain combines TRBV4-2 with TRBJ2-5; D gene ambiguous. The V and J ends lost 1 base and 7 bases respectively, with 13 bases between them. This CDR3 is built from 14 residues. Per germline, CDR1 LGHNA and CDR2 YNFKEQ. The CDR3 region is CASSQGQDPRTQYF. The CDR3 DNA sequence: TGTGCCAGCAGCCAAGGCCAGGACCCGAGGACCCAGTACTTC.

The chain links TRBV14 to TRBJ1-1; D is ambiguous. CDR3 length: 13 amino acids. The germline CDR1 and CDR2 sequences are SGHDN and FVKESK. V lost 0 bases and J lost 7, with 9 bases in between. The CDR3 bases are TGTGCCAGCAGCCAAGATCCCGTCTTTGAAGCTTTCTTT. Amino acid sequence: CASSQDPVFEAFF.

The table lists this clonotype with a few counts. The chain is built from TRBV3-1 and TRBJ1-2; D is unclear. Per the germline V gene, CDR1 is LGHDT and CDR2 is YNNKEL (reference sequence). CDR3 length equals 15 residues. V was clipped by 0 bases and J by 3 bases, with 11 bases between them. The CDR3 DNA is TGTGCCAGCAGCCAAGATAACCCGGTCCACTATGGCTACACCTTC. Translating gives CASSQDNPVHYGYTF.

This clonotype was seen more than once but under ten times. The rearrangement links TRBV7-6 to TRBJ1-6; D perhaps matches TRBD1 (6 bases). The CDR3 loop spans 13 amino acids. V lost 0 bases, J lost 10 bases, and 7 bases lay in between. The V gene's germline CDR1 is SGHVS and CDR2 FNYEAQ. The CDR3 region is CASSLAQGSPLHF. CDR3 sequence (DNA): TGTGCCAGCAGCTTAGCGCAGGGGTCACCCCTCCACTTT.

This clonotype showed up many times. This chain joins TRBV29-1 and TRBJ1-2; D is unresolved. Trimming stripped 4 bases from V and 6 bases from J, with 12 bases between. The germline gives CDR1 SQVTM, CDR2 ANQGSEA. The CDR3 totals 12 residues. The CDR3 sequence is CSVGLAGDGYTF. The CDR3 region has the DNA TGCAGCGTTGGTCTGGCAGGCGATGGCTACACCTTC.

This clonotype was observed a few times. The chain is built from TRBV7-9 and TRBJ2-7; weak D call: TRBD1 (6 bases). CDR1 is SEHNR, CDR2 FQNEAQ, per germline (reference sequence). With 5 bases removed from V and 0 bases from J, the gap between germline ends came to 14 bases. There are 15 residues in the CDR3. The CDR3 nucleotides read TGTGCCAGCAGCACGTCAGGCAGGGGCTCCTACGAGCAGTACTTC. Protein sequence: CASSTSGRGSYEQYF.

This clonotype was seen a handful of times. The gene calls are TRBV24-1 and TRBJ2-3; D is unclear. Per germline, CDR1 KGHDR and CDR2 SFDVKD. The CDR3 runs 13 residues. Trimming pared 9 bases from V and 2 bases from J, leaving 11 bases between. This CDR3 reads CATAQAATDTQYF. In DNA form, the CDR3 reads TGTGCCACCGCCCAGGCAGCCACAGATACGCAGTATTTT.

The V call is TRBV12-3 or TRBV12-4, the J call TRBJ2-2, with TRBD1 matching 7 bases. The CDR3 has 15 residues. V trimming: 7 bases; J trimming: 5 bases; junction bases outside the gene matches: 10. CDR3 DNA: TGTGCCAGCACTCACATAGGGGGCGGGACCGGGGAGCTGTTTTTT. It is translated as CASTHIGGGTGELFF.

The chain combines TRBV3-1 with TRBJ2-3; maybe TRBD2 (5 bases). Trimming took off 4 bases at V and 6 bases at J, with 11 bases between the two ends. This CDR3 has 13 residues. Germline-derived CDR1 and CDR2 are LGHDT and YNNKEL (reference sequence). The CDR3, as DNA: TGTGCCAGCAGCCTCGCTAGCAGGGATACGCAGTATTTT. Translated, it gives CASSLASRDTQYF.

This clonotype has only a few counts. The chain combines TRBV7-9 with TRBJ2-7, with D tentatively TRBD1 or TRBD2 (7 bases each). Trimming shortened V by 2 bases and J by 4 bases, and 15 bases separated the two germline ends. Germline V gene lookup returns CDR1 SEHNR and CDR2 FQNEAQ (reference sequence). The CDR3 has 15 amino acids. This CDR3 is CASSLLGQGGYEQYV. Written as DNA, the CDR3 is TGTGCCAGCAGCTTACTCGGGCAGGGGGGGTACGAGCAGTACGTC.

This clonotype was found a few times. V is TRBV2 and J is TRBJ2-7, with 9 positions matching TRBD2. Losses at the gene ends were 7 bases for V and 3 bases for J; bases not matched to a gene: 10. CDR1 and CDR2 (germline): SNHLY, FYNNEI. The CDR3 has 15 amino acids. Here the CDR3 reads CASTDSGLAIYEQYF. CDR3 DNA sequence: TGTGCCAGCACCGACTCGGGACTAGCCATCTACGAGCAGTACTTC.

The chain couples TRBV4-1 to TRBJ2-7; no definite D call. The V gene's germline CDR1 is MGHRA and CDR2 YSYEKL. There are 15 residues in the CDR3. V shed 1 base and J shed 2 bases, with 12 bases lying between them. CDR3 bases: TGCGCCAGCAGCCAAGCGCAGAGAAGCACCTACGAGCAGTACTTC. Translation gives CASSQAQRSTYEQYF.

This clonotype occurred a few times. The CDR3 spells CASSRGWVYEQYF. CDR3 in DNA: TGTGCCAGCAGCCGAGGGTGGGTCTACGAGCAGTACTTC. V gene TRBV12-3 or TRBV12-4 combines with J gene TRBJ2-7, with D maybe TRBD2 (5 bases). V lost 6 bases to trimming and J lost 3 bases, with 12 bases between them. There are 13 residues in the CDR3.

This clonotype was seen a handful of times. CDR3: CASSLARRGGSYNEQFF. The CDR3 DNA reads TGTGCCAGCAGCTTAGCGCGACGGGGGGGCTCCTACAATGAGCAGTTCTTC. The chain links TRBV7-9 to TRBJ2-1; 8 bases agree with TRBD2. Looked up from germline, CDR1 is SEHNR and CDR2 is FQNEAQ (reference sequence). V lost 0 bases, J lost 0 bases, and 4 bases stayed unmatched. The CDR3 totals 17 residues.

The rearrangement links TRBV7-9 to TRBJ2-7; a weak D match, TRBD1 (5 bases). The length of the CDR3 is 14 residues. Germline lookup yields CDR1 SEHNR and CDR2 FQNEAQ (reference sequence). V lost 2 bases and J lost 3, with 11 bases in between. The CDR3 DNA reads TGTGCCAGCAGCTTACAGGGTAGGCACTACGAGCAGTACTTC. Encoded protein: CASSLQGRHYEQYF.

This clonotype appeared a few times. The rearrangement uses TRBV9 and TRBJ1-1; D is undetermined. Germline V CDR1 and CDR2: SGDLS, YYNGEE. The length of the CDR3 is 14 residues. The germline V and J ends were trimmed by 0 bases and 3 bases, with 9 bases remaining between them. CDR3 nucleotide sequence: TGTGCCAGCAGCGTAGATGGGGAGCACACTGAAGCTTTCTTT. Translated, it gives CASSVDGEHTEAFF. The full variable domain, rest sourced from reference TRBV9 and TRBJ1-1, is DSGVTQTPKHLITATGQRVTLRCSPRSGDLSVYWYQQSLDQGLQFLIQYYNGEERAKGNILERFSAQQFPDLHSELNLSSLELGDSALYFCASSVDGEHTEAFFGQGTRLTVV.

The V and J genes are TRBV6-1 and TRBJ1-6; D perhaps matches TRBD1 (6 bases). Between the trimmed V and J ends, which lost 6 bases and 0 bases, there was a span of 12 bases. Germline V gene data show CDR1 as MNHNS and CDR2 as SASEGT. This CDR3 region has 16 residues. The CDR3 sequence: CASSEKDSSYNSPLHF. Written as DNA, the CDR3 is TGTGCCAGCAGCGAAAAGGACAGCTCCTATAATTCACCCCTCCACTTT.

The rearrangement uses TRBV7-9 and TRBJ2-1; D is unresolved. CDR1 and CDR2 from the germline V gene are SEHNR and FQNEAQ (reference sequence). Trimming stripped 2 bases from V and 9 bases from J, with 8 bases between. The CDR3 is 12 residues long. The CDR3 DNA reads as TGTGCCAGCAGCTTAACTACGGGTGAGCAGTTCTTC. It specifies CASSLTTGEQFF.

The chain combines TRBV5-1 with TRBJ2-7; tentative D call: TRBD2 (5 bases). This CDR3 region has 15 residues. CDR1 and CDR2 (germline): SGHRS, YFSETQ. Trimming removed 4 bases from V and 2 bases from J, with 16 bases in between. This CDR3 is CASSASLESPYEQYF. The CDR3 DNA reads TGCGCCAGCAGCGCCTCACTAGAATCCCCCTACGAGCAGTACTTC.

This clonotype was counted at least ten times. The chain is built from TRBV3-1 and TRBJ2-3, with D perhaps TRBD2 (6 bases). The germline gives CDR1 LGHDT, CDR2 YNNKEL (reference sequence). The V gene lost 1 base and the J gene lost 0 bases, with 17 bases spanning the gap. The CDR3 length is 18 residues. CDR3 protein: CASSQGWRDFSSTDTQYF. Written as DNA, the CDR3 is TGTGCCAGCAGCCAAGGTTGGCGGGACTTCTCTAGCACAGATACGCAGTATTTT.

This clonotype was seen a few times. The V gene is TRBV2, the J gene TRBJ2-7, with TRBD1 matching 7 bases. The V and J ends lost 2 bases and 6 bases, in that order; junction bases with no gene match: 19. The germline V gene has CDR1 SNHLY and CDR2 FYNNEI. The CDR3 runs 18 residues. The CDR3 region is CASSETNIDRVSMGEQYV. The CDR3 region has the DNA TGTGCCAGCAGTGAAACGAATATTGACAGGGTCTCGATGGGCGAGCAGTACGTC.

The chain couples TRBV15 to TRBJ2-2, with 10 bases that match TRBD1. Germline lookup yields CDR1 LNHNV and CDR2 YYDKDF (reference sequence). The CDR3 totals 18 residues. The J segment lost 3 bases and the V segment lost 1 base, leaving 8 bases of the junction unmatched. This CDR3 reads CATSRATDRGLDTGELFF. CDR3 bases: TGTGCCACCAGCAGAGCCACTGACAGGGGGCTGGACACCGGGGAGCTGTTTTTT. The full variable domain, with the rest looked up from reference TRBV15 and TRBJ2-2, is DAMVIQNPRYQVTQFGKPVTLSCSQTLNHNVMYWYQQKSSQAPKLLFHYYDKDFNNEADTPDNFQSRRPNTSFCFLDIRSPGLGDTAMYLCATSRATDRGLDTGELFFGEGSRLTVL.

A few counts support this clonotype. This rearrangement joins TRBV5-6 to TRBJ2-1; 7 nucleotides match TRBD2. The CDR3 sequence is 16 residues long. CDR1 and CDR2 from the germline V gene are SGHDT and YYEEEE. The V segment lost 4 bases and the J segment 3 bases; nucleotides outside the gene matches: 10. CDR3 residues: CASSQLAWTLYNEQFF. The DNA of the CDR3 is TGTGCCAGCAGCCAACTAGCGTGGACCCTCTACAATGAGCAGTTCTTC.

The genes are TRBV2 and TRBJ1-1; D call uncertain. The length of the CDR3 is 10 residues. Trimming took off 8 bases at V and 11 bases at J, with 12 bases between the two ends. Germline-derived CDR1 and CDR2 are SNHLY and FYNNEI. The CDR3 DNA reads TGTGCCAGCGACACTAATTGGGCTTTCTTT. Encoded protein: CASDTNWAFF.

This CDR3 reads CASSQDGRGSYNEQFF. CDR3 DNA sequence: TGCGCCAGCAGCCAAGATGGGCGGGGGTCCTACAATGAGCAGTTCTTC. The V and J genes are TRBV4-1 and TRBJ2-1; 7 bases align to TRBD2. Germline CDR1 MGHRA, CDR2 YSYEKL. The CDR3 runs 16 residues. V gave up 0 bases and J gave up 1 base; unmatched junction bases: 3.

The chain uses TRBV9 and TRBJ2-1; no clear D. The CDR3 runs to 11 residues. Between the trimmed V and J ends, which lost 4 bases and 5 bases, there was a span of 4 bases. CDR1 and CDR2 from the germline V gene are SGDLS and YYNGEE. The CDR3 sequence: CASSMHNEQFF. The DNA of the CDR3 is TGTGCCAGCAGCATGCACAATGAGCAGTTCTTC.

J is TRBJ2-7 and V is TRBV6-1; TRBD1 agrees at 9 bases. Germline loops: CDR1 MNHNS, CDR2 SASEGT. V was clipped by 5 bases and J by 5 bases; unmatched bases: 19. This CDR3 has 18 residues. This CDR3 is CASSPTRVPGTGRNEQYF. CDR3 nucleotides: TGTGCCAGCAGTCCAACGCGTGTCCCCGGGACAGGGAGGAACGAGCAGTACTTC.